These 23 T cell receptor beta chains were all obtained from the same sample, sequenced in a study of human T cells and chemical hapten exposure (dated by TCRdb to about 2021). Receptor libraries were prepared by RACE. Reads for this sample came from a NextSeq 500. The raw public reads went through TCRdb reprocessing: fastp at Q25, MiXCR clone calling, in-frame beta chains kept. One record per CDR3 amino acid sequence lists the most common genes and DNA. The sample table lists 85,000 to 100,000 distinct CDR3 sequences, roughly a tenth of them with a count of one. About 3% of the sample goes to the ten largest clones. The sample's time point, from its label and the paper: pre-sensitization, week 0. Per the publication, the treatment or condition label means: therapeutic diphenylcyclopropenone sensitization with weekly scalp DPC. Sequencing used whole blood, obtained in connection with sensitization to the hapten diphenylcyclopropenone (DPC). Receptors originate from a woman aged 60 to 75 with alopecia areata. Some clones in this sample may be carry-over from other donors' samples.

This clonotype was seen ten or more times. The chain carries TRBV6-1 and TRBJ1-6; 8 bases align to TRBD1. Germline trimming cut 5 bases from V and 5 bases from J; bases unmatched to any gene: 5. Germline CDR1 MNHNS, CDR2 SASEGT. CDR3 size: 15 residues. CDR3 nucleotides: TGTGCCAGCAGTTCGTGGGACAGGAATAATTCACCCCTCCACTTT. It encodes CASSSWDRNNSPLHF.

As for this clonotype: A single base separates this from a much larger clone, so it may be a read error. J is TRBJ2-1 and V is TRBV6-6; the match to TRBD2 covers 7 bases. Germline assignment: CDR1 MNHNY and CDR2 SVGAGI (reference sequence). CDR3 size: 14 residues. CDR3 nucleotide sequence: TGTGCCAGCAGTCAGGGACTAAATGCCGGTGAGAAGTTCTTC. Translation gives CASSQGLNAGEKFF.

This clonotype showed up just a few times. V gene TRBV10-3 combines with J gene TRBJ2-7, with D tentatively TRBD1 or TRBD2 (7 bases each). The V gene lost 6 bases and the J gene lost 5 bases, with 14 bases spanning the gap. CDR1 is ENHRY and CDR2 is SYGVKD in the germline V gene. This CDR3 is built from 13 residues. CDR3 in amino acids: CAIRGGGVHEQYF. DNA for the CDR3: TGTGCCATCAGGGGAGGGGGCGTCCACGAGCAGTACTTC.

This clonotype has a count of ten or more. The chain carries TRBV9 and TRBJ1-1, with TRBD1 as a possible D gene (5 bases). V lost 3 bases and J lost 3, with 12 bases in between. The CDR3 sequence is 14 residues long. Per the germline V gene, CDR1 is SGDLS and CDR2 is YYNGEE. This chain's CDR3 is CASSEGVGHTEAFF. CDR3 in DNA: TGTGCCAGCAGCGAGGGTGTGGGGCACACTGAAGCTTTCTTT. Complete variable domain (other parts from reference TRBV9 and TRBJ1-1): DSGVTQTPKHLITATGQRVTLRCSPRSGDLSVYWYQQSLDQGLQFLIQYYNGEERAKGNILERFSAQQFPDLHSELNLSSLELGDSALYFCASSEGVGHTEAFFGQGTRLTVV.

J is TRBJ1-2 and V is TRBV19; 8 nucleotides agree with TRBD1. The CDR3 loop spans 15 amino acids. After removal of 7 bases from V and 2 bases from J, the junction contained 9 bases not matched to a gene. CDR1 and CDR2 from the germline V gene are LNHDA and SQIVND (reference sequence). The CDR3 reads CASTPGAGGNYGYTF. CDR3 DNA sequence: TGTGCCAGTACCCCGGGGGCAGGGGGCAACTATGGCTACACCTTC.

The V gene is TRBV5-1, the J gene TRBJ2-7; 8 bases map to TRBD1. This CDR3 has 16 residues. V trimming: 4 bases; J trimming: 4 bases; junction bases outside the gene matches: 13. Per the germline V gene, CDR1 is SGHRS and CDR2 is YFSETQ. In nucleotides, the CDR3 is TGCGCCAGCAGCCCACTAGGACAGGGCCGGGGTTACGAGCAGTACTTC. This sequence encodes CASSPLGQGRGYEQYF.

V usage is TRBV7-9 and J usage is TRBJ1-1, with D possibly matching TRBD1 (5 bases). Trimming shortened V by 4 bases and J by 5 bases, and 17 bases separated the two germline ends. CDR3 length: 15 residues. CDR1 is SEHNR and CDR2 is FQNEAQ in the germline V gene (reference sequence). The CDR3 loop reads CASSYSAGRGTEAFF. DNA of the CDR3: TGTGCCAGCAGCTACTCGGCAGGGCGGGGAACTGAAGCTTTCTTT.

This clonotype was observed at least ten times. This chain joins TRBV18 and TRBJ2-2; 10 bases are a match to TRBD2. CDR1 and CDR2 (germline): KGHSH, LQKENI. The CDR3 is 16 residues long. V lost 2 bases, J lost 7 bases, and 7 bases stayed unmatched. This chain's CDR3 is CASSPSSGGAVGELFF. The CDR3 DNA reads TGTGCCAGCTCACCATCGAGCGGGGGGGCCGTCGGGGAGCTGTTTTTT. Filled out from reference TRBV18 and TRBJ2-2, the complete variable domain reads NAGVMQNPRHLVRRRGQEARLRCSPMKGHSHVYWYRQLPEEGLKFMVYLQKENIIDESGMPKERFSAEFPKEGPSILRIQQVVRGDSAAYFCASSPSSGGAVGELFFGEGSRLTVL.

This clonotype has a count of ten or more. The chain couples TRBV18 to TRBJ1-5; D is unclear. The CDR3 is 17 amino acids. Germline-derived CDR1 and CDR2 are KGHSH and LQKENI. Deletions cut 3 bases from V and 0 bases from J, with 15 bases between. The CDR3, as DNA: TGTGCCAGCTCACCCCCGGGTCCCAATTATAGCAATCAGCCCCAGCATTTT. Translation gives CASSPPGPNYSNQPQHF.

This clonotype was seen ten or more times. The CDR3 region is CASSLDGSGVQETQYF. DNA of the CDR3: TGCGCCAGCAGCTTGGACGGTAGCGGGGTACAAGAGACCCAGTACTTC. The V gene is TRBV5-1, the J gene TRBJ2-5; 8 nucleotides match TRBD2. The germline gives CDR1 SGHRS, CDR2 YFSETQ. CDR3 length: 16 amino acids. V lost 0 bases and J lost 2; bases outside the gene matches: 6.

This clonotype was observed many times. V and J are TRBV3-1 and TRBJ2-2; D remains ambiguous. The CDR3 has 15 residues. V lost 2 bases, J lost 3 bases, and 10 bases lay in between. Germline lookup yields CDR1 LGHDT and CDR2 YNNKEL (reference sequence). CDR3 nucleotide sequence: TGTGCCAGCAGCCAAAACGGGTTTGACACCGGGGAGCTGTTTTTT. This translates into CASSQNGFDTGELFF.

The genes are TRBV2 and TRBJ2-7; D unresolved. This CDR3 contains 12 residues. V was pared by 7 bases and J by 1 base, with 8 bases between. Germline CDR1 SNHLY, CDR2 FYNNEI. Here the CDR3 reads CASKANSYEQYF. In DNA, the CDR3 is TGTGCCAGCAAGGCCAATTCCTACGAGCAGTACTTC.

This clonotype appeared a few times. The rearrangement joins TRBV12-3 or TRBV12-4 to TRBJ1-1; no clear D. V gave up 2 bases and J gave up 10 bases, with 5 bases separating them. This CDR3 comprises 10 residues. The CDR3 nucleotides read TGTGCCAGCAGTTTAACGCCAGCTTTCTTT. Translating gives CASSLTPAFF.

This clonotype was counted many times. This chain uses TRBV7-6 with TRBJ2-1, with D perhaps assigned TRBD1 or TRBD2 (5 bases each). Trimming pared 2 bases from V and 0 bases from J, leaving 11 bases between. CDR1 is SGHVS and CDR2 is FNYEAQ in the germline V gene. The CDR3 covers 16 residues. The CDR3 DNA is TGTGCCAGCAGCTTATTTGGGGGAAGCTCCTACAATGAGCAGTTCTTC. Amino acid sequence: CASSLFGGSSYNEQFF.

This sequence joins TRBV2 and TRBJ2-1, with 9 bases identical to TRBD1. The CDR3 runs to 14 residues. V shed 6 bases, J shed 5 bases, and the junction held 5 bases outside the gene matches. Germline assignment: CDR1 SNHLY and CDR2 FYNNEI. In nucleotides, the CDR3 is TGTGCCAGCAGACCGGGACAGGGAAACAATGAGCAGTTCTTC. Its protein is CASRPGQGNNEQFF.

In this sample, this clonotype turned up many times. The V gene is TRBV6-6, the J gene TRBJ1-5; tentative D call: TRBD1 (5 bases). This CDR3 spans 15 amino acids. The ends were cut back, 6 bases at V and 0 bases at J, with 12 bases in the middle. Germline loops: CDR1 MNHNY, CDR2 SVGAGI (reference sequence). The CDR3 DNA is TGTGCCAGCAGCGAACAGGACCCTAGCAATCAGCCCCAGCATTTT. Translation: CASSEQDPSNQPQHF.

This clonotype was counted many times. The J gene is TRBJ2-5, the V gene TRBV4-1; 10 bases map to TRBD1. V lost 3 bases and J lost 2; bases outside the gene matches: 3. CDR1 is MGHRA, CDR2 YSYEKL, per germline. The CDR3 loop spans 15 amino acids. CDR3 region: CASSQTGGPQETQYF. CDR3 DNA: TGCGCCAGCAGCCAGACAGGGGGCCCGCAAGAGACCCAGTACTTC.

Note on this clonotype: A read error may produce the germline difference seen at one junction end. This chain connects TRBV29-1 to TRBJ1-1; D might be TRBD1 (6 bases). From germline, CDR1 is SQVTM and CDR2 ANQGSEA. This CDR3 is 13 amino acids long. In nucleotides, the CDR3 is TGCAGCGTCCGCAGACAGGTGGGAGTTGAAGTTTTCTTT. This codes for CSVRRQVGVEVFF.

The table lists this clonotype with a count of one. This chain connects TRBV11-1 to TRBJ1-1, with D perhaps matching TRBD1 (5 bases). Germline V gives CDR1 SGHAT, CDR2 FQDESV (reference sequence). The CDR3 runs to 14 residues. V lost 7 bases and J lost 0, with 12 bases in between. The CDR3 bases are TGTGCCAGCACGCTGGGGGTCCTGAACACTGAAGCTTTCTTT. Protein sequence: CASTLGVLNTEAFF.

This clonotype has a handful of counts. V usage is TRBV20-1 and J usage is TRBJ2-3; 9 bases are shared with TRBD2. Germline values: CDR1 DFQATT, CDR2 SNEGSKA (reference sequence). The trim removed 6 bases at V and 3 bases at J, leaving 4 bases unmatched. The CDR3 spans 13 residues. The chain's CDR3 is CSASGGPTDTQYF. The CDR3 DNA reads as TGCAGTGCGAGCGGGGGGCCTACAGATACGCAGTATTTT.

The table lists this clonotype with many counts. V and J are TRBV7-3 and TRBJ2-1, with a possible D match to TRBD2 (6 bases). The CDR3 contains 15 residues. CDR1 and CDR2 (germline): SGHTA, FQGTGA. The V end was cut by 6 bases, the J end by 8 bases, with 20 bases between. CDR3 sequence (DNA): TGTGCCAGCAGTTCCGGGACTCAGAAACTCCATGAGCAGTTCTTC. Protein product: CASSSGTQKLHEQFF.

The CDR3 sequence is CASSSRVGDLHF. In DNA, the CDR3 is TGTGCCAGCAGTTCACGAGTTGGGGACCTCCACTTT. The chain employs TRBV27 and TRBJ1-6; D remains ambiguous. CDR3 length equals 12 residues. Germline values: CDR1 MNHEY, CDR2 SMNVEV (reference sequence). V lost 4 bases and J lost 15, with 13 bases in between.

The table lists this clonotype with many counts. CDR3 loop: CASTEVLNTEAFF. The DNA of the CDR3 is TGCGCCAGCACGGAAGTCCTGAACACTGAAGCTTTCTTT. This chain uses TRBV10-2 with TRBJ1-1; D remains unclear. Germline V gives CDR1 WSHSY, CDR2 SAAADI. Trimming left V 7 bases short and J 0 bases short, with 9 bases between. This CDR3 comprises 13 residues.